The sample holds one count of the clone carrying this TCR beta chain. Its target is unknown. The CDR3 contains 15 residues. Germline-derived CDR1 and CDR2 are MNHEY and SMNVEV (reference sequence). Trimming removed 0 bases from V and 8 bases from J; junction bases left unmatched: 9. These data originate in a study of cytomegalovirus exposure and HLA in healthy donors. General study findings and limits: There were some public TCRs occurring in many donors, but most TCR sequences were rare. CMV antigen specificity was confirmed in vitro for a few CMV-associated chains.

The repertoire was sequenced with immunoSEQ multiplex PCR; TCRdb's copy has only in-frame clones and lacks some. The sample includes roughly 84,000 clones, approximately 90% of them seen just once. Sequencing was done on a sample of PBMCs. The clonotype originates from a man between 25 and 39 years old in good health and CMV-seronegative. V usage is TRBV27 and J usage is TRBJ1-2, with 7 bases identical to TRBD1. This chain's CDR3 is CASSLSVGGGGGYTF. CDR3 in DNA: TGTGCCAGCAGTTTATCTGTAGGGGGCGGGGGGGGCTACACCTTC.